The TCR beta chain described here comes from a study of STAT5B mutations in CD4+ large granular lymphocyte leukemia. V lost 1 base, J lost 1 base, and 7 bases stayed unmatched. CDR1 and CDR2 from the germline V gene are SGHTA and FQGNSA. This CDR3 comprises 19 residues. Method: immunoSEQ multiplex PCR; TCRdb's copy keeps in-frame clones and lacks some. In the table there are approximately 33,000 clones, roughly 88% of which are singletons. This sequence originates from a human donor in good health. Sequencing input: CD4+ T cells from blood buffy coats. The genes are TRBV7-2 and TRBJ2-1, with 13 positions matching TRBD2. CDR3 amino acids: CASSLVWTSGSLSYNEQFF. CDR3 nucleotide sequence: TGTGCCAGCAGCTTAGTCTGGACTAGCGGGAGTTTGTCCTACAATGAGCAGTTCTTC.